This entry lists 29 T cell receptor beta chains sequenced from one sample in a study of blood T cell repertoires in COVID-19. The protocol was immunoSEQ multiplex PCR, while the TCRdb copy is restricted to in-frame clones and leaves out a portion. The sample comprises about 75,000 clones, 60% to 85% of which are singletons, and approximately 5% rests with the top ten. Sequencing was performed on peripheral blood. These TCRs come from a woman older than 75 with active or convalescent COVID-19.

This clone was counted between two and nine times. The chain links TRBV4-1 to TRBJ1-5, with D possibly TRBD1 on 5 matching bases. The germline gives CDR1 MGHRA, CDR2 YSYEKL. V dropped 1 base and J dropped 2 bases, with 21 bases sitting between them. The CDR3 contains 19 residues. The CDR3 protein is CASSQGGGDSTLGNQPQHF. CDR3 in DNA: TGCGCCAGCAGCCAAGGGGGAGGGGATTCAACGCTGGGCAATCAGCCCCAGCATTTT.

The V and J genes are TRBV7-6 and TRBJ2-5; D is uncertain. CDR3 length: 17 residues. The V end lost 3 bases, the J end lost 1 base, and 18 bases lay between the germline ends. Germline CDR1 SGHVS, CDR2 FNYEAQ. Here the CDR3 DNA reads TGTGCCAGCAGCTTCCGCCCCTGGGCACAGCTCCAAGAGACCCAGTACTTC. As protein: CASSFRPWAQLQETQYF.

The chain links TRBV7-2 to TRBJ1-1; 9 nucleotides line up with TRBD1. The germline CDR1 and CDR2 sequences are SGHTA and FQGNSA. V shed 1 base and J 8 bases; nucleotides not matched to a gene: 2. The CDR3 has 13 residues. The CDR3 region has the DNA TGTGCCAGCAGCTTAGGGACAGGGGTCGAAGCTTTCTTT. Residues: CASSLGTGVEAFF.

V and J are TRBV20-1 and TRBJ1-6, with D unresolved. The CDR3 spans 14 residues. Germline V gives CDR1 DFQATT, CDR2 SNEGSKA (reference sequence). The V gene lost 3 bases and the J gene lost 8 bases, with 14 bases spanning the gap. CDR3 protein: CSASGQSSHSPLHF. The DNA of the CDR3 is TGCAGTGCTAGTGGCCAGTCGTCCCATTCACCCCTCCACTTT.

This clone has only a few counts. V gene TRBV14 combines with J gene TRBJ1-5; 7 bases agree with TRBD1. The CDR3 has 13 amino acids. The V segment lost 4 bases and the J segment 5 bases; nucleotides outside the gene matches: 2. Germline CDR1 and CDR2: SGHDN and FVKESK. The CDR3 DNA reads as TGTGCCAGCAGCCGGGACAGACATCAGCCCCAGCATTTT. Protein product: CASSRDRHQPQHF.

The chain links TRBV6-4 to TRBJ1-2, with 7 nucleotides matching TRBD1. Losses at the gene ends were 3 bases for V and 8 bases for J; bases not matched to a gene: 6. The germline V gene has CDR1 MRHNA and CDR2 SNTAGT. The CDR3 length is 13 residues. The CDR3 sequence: CASSERQGWGYTF. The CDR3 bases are TGTGCCAGCAGTGAACGACAGGGCTGGGGCTACACCTTC.

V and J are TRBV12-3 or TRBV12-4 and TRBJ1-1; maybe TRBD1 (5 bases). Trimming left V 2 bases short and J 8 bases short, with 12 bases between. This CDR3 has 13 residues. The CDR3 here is CASSLRSGAEAFF. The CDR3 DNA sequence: TGTGCCAGCAGTTTAAGGAGCGGGGCGGAAGCTTTCTTT.

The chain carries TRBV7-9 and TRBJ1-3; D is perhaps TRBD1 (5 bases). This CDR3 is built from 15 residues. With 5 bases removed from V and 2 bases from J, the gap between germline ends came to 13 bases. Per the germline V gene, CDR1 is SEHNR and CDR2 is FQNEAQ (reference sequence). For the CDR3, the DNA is TGTGCCAGCAGCGACCGCAGGGTTCCTGGAAACACCATATATTTT. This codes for CASSDRRVPGNTIYF.

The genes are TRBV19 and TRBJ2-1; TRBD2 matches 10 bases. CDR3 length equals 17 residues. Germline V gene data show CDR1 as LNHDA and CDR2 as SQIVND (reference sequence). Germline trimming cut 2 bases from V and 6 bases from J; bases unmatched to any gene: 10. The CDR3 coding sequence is TGTGCCAGTAGTATATTAGGGGCTAGCGGGAGAGGCAATGAGCAGTTCTTC. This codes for CASSILGASGRGNEQFF.

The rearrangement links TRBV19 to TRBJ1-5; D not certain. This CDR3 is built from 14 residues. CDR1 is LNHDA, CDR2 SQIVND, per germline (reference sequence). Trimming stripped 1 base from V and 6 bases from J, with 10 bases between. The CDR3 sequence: CASSIVASGQPQHF. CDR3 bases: TGTGCCAGTAGTATAGTAGCATCCGGTCAGCCCCAGCATTTT.

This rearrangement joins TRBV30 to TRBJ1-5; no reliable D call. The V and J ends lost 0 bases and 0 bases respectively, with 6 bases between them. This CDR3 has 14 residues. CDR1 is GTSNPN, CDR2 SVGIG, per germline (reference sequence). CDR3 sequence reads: CAWSVGNSNQPQHF. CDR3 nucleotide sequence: TGTGCCTGGAGTGTCGGGAATAGCAATCAGCCCCAGCATTTT.

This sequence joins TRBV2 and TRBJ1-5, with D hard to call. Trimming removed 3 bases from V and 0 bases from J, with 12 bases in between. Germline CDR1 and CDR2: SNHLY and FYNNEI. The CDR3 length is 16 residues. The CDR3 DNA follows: TGTGCCAGCAGTGACTTTTTGGCGGCTAGCAATCAGCCCCAGCATTTT. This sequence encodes CASSDFLAASNQPQHF.

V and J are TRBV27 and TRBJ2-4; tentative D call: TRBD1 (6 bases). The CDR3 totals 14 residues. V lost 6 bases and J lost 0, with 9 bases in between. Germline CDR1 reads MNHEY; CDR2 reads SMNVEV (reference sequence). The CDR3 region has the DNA TGTGCCAGCAGAAAACAGGGAGCCAAAAACATTCAGTACTTC. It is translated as CASRKQGAKNIQYF.

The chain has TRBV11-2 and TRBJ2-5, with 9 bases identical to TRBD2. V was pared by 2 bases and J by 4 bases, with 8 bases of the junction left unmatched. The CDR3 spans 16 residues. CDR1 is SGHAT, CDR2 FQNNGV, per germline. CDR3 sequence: CASSLRSLAGRETQYF. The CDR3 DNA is TGTGCCAGCAGCTTAAGGTCACTAGCGGGTAGAGAGACCCAGTACTTC.

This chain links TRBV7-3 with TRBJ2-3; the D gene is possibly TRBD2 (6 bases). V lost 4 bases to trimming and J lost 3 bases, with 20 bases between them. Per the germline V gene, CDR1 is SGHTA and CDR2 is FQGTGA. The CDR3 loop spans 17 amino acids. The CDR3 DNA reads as TGTGCCAGCAGCTCAAACCCGTTGGGGCGGGGAACAGATACGCAGTATTTT. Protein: CASSSNPLGRGTDTQYF.

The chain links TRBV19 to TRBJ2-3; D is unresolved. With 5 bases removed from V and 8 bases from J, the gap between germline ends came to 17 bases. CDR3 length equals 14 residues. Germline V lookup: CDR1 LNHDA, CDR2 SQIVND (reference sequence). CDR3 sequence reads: CASSFERVFVTQYF. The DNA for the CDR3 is TGTGCCAGTAGTTTTGAGAGAGTTTTTGTTACGCAGTATTTT.

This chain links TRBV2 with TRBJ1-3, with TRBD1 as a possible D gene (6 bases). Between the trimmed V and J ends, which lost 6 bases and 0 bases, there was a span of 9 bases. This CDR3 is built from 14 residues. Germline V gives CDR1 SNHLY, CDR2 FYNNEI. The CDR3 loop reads CASRTGYSGNTIYF. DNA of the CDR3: TGTGCCAGCAGGACAGGTTACTCTGGAAACACCATATATTTT. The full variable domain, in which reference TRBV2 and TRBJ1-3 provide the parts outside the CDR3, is EPEVTQTPSHQVTQMGQEVILRCVPISNHLYFYWYRQILGQKVEFLVSFYNNEISEKSEIFDDQFSVERPDGSNFTLKIRSTKLEDSAMYFCASRTGYSGNTIYFGEGSWLTVV.

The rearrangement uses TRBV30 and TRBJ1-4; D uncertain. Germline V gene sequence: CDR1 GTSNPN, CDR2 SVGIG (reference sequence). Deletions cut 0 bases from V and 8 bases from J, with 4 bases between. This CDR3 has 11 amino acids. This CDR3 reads CAWSVQEKLFF. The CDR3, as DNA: TGTGCCTGGAGTGTACAGGAAAAACTGTTTTTT. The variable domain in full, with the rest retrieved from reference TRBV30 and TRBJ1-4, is SQTIHQWPATLVQPVGSPLSLECTVEGTSNPNLYWYRQAAGRGLQLLFYSVGIGQISSEVPQNLSASRPQDRQFILSSKKLLLSDSGFYLCAWSVQEKLFFGSGTQLSVL.

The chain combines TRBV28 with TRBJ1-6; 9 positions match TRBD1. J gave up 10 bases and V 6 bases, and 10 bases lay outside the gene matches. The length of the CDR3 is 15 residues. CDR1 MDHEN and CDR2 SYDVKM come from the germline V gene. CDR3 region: CASSPGQGLRSPLHF. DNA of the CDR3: TGTGCCAGCAGCCCCGGACAGGGGTTAAGGTCACCCCTCCACTTT.

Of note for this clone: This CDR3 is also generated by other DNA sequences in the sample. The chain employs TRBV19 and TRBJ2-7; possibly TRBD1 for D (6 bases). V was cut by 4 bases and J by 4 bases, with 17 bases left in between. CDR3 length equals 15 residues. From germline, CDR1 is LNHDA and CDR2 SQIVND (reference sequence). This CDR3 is CASSTGGPTPYEQYF. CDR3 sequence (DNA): TGTGCCAGTAGTACTGGGGGCCCTACCCCTTACGAGCAGTACTTC.

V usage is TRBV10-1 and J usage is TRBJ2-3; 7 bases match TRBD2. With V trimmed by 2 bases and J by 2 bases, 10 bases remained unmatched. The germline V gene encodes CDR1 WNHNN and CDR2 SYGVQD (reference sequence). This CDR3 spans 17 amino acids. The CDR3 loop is CASSERAGQGPTDTQYF. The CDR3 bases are TGCGCCAGCAGTGAGCGAGCGGGGCAGGGCCCCACAGATACGCAGTATTTT.

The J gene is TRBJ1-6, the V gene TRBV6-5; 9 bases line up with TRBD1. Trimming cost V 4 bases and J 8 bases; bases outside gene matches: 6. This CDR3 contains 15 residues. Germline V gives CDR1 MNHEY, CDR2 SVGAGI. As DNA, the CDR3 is TGTGCCAGCAGTTCATACGGGACAGGGTATTCACCCCTCCACTTT. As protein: CASSSYGTGYSPLHF.

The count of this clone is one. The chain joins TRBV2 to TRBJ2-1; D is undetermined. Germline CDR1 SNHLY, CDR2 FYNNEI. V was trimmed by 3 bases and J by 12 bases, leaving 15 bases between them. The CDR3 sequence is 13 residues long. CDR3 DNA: TGTGCCAGCAGTGAGTACAGCCGAATTGGGCAGTTCTTC. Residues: CASSEYSRIGQFF. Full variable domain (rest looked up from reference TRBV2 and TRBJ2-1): EPEVTQTPSHQVTQMGQEVILRCVPISNHLYFYWYRQILGQKVEFLVSFYNNEISEKSEIFDDQFSVERPDGSNFTLKIRSTKLEDSAMYFCASSEYSRIGQFFGPGTRLTVL.

The CDR3 sequence is CASSPSLLQGPDEKLFF. Here the CDR3 DNA reads TGTGCCAGCAGTCCCTCCCTACTACAGGGACCGGATGAAAAACTGTTTTTT. V and J are TRBV7-9 and TRBJ1-4, with D perhaps TRBD1 (6 bases). The CDR3 consists of 17 residues. Germline V gives CDR1 SEHNR, CDR2 FQNEAQ (reference sequence). V lost 6 bases to trimming and J lost 6 bases, with 23 bases between them.

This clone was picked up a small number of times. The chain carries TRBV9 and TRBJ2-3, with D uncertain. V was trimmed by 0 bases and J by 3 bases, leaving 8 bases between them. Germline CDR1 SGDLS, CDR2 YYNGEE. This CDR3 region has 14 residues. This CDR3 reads CASSVVFETDTQYF. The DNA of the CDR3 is TGTGCCAGCAGCGTAGTTTTCGAGACAGATACGCAGTATTTT.

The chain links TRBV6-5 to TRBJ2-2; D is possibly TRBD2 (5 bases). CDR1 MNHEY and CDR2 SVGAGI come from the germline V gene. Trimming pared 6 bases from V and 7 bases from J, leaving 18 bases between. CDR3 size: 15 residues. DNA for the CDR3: TGTGCCAGCAGCCCCATCTGGCGGGTTAGCGGGGAGCTGTTTTTT. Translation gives CASSPIWRVSGELFF.

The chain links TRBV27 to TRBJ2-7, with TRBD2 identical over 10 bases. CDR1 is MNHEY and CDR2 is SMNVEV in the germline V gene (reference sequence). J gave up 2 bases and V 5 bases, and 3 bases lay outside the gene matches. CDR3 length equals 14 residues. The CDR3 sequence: CASSITSGTYEQYF. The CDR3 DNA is TGTGCCAGCAGTATCACTAGCGGGACCTACGAGCAGTACTTC.

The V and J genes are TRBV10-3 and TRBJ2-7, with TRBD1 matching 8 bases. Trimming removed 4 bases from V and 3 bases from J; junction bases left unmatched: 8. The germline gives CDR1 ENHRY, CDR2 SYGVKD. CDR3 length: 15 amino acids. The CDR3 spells CAISGPGQVVYEQYF. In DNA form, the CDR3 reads TGTGCCATCAGTGGGCCGGGACAGGTTGTCTACGAGCAGTACTTC.

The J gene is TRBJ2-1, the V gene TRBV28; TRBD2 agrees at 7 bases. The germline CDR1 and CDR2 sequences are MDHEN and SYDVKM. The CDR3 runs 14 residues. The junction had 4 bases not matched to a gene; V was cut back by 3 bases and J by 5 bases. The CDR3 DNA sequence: TGTGCCAGCAGTTTGCTAGCGGCCCACAATGAGCAGTTCTTC. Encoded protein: CASSLLAAHNEQFF. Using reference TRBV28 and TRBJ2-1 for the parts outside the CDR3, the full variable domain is DVKVTQSSRYLVKRTGEKVFLECVQDMDHENMFWYRQDPGLGLRLIYFSYDVKMKEKGDIPEGYSVSREKKERFSLILESASTNQTSMYLCASSLLAAHNEQFFGPGTRLTVL.